These 20 T cell receptor beta chains were all obtained from the same sample, sequenced in a study of cytomegalovirus exposure and HLA in healthy donors. Primers included in the PCR were 60 Vbeta and 13 Jbeta primers. Assay used: immunoSEQ multiplex PCR; TCRdb lists only in-frame clones, some missing. The sample yields approximately 120,000 clones, over 60% seen once. Material for sequencing was PBMCs. The source of these receptors is a man in his thirties or forties in good health and CMV-seronegative.

This clone was observed a single time. The V and J genes are TRBV7-8 and TRBJ2-3; D gene uncertain. The CDR3 loop spans 15 amino acids. From germline, CDR1 is SGHVS and CDR2 FQNEAQ. Trimming removed 5 bases at V and 0 bases at J, with 12 bases between. The CDR3 DNA reads TGTGCCAGCAGCACCCCCGGTCGTAGCACAGATACGCAGTATTTT. Translating gives CASSTPGRSTDTQYF. The complete variable domain, with remaining parts taken from reference TRBV7-8 and TRBJ2-3, reads GAGVSQSPRYKVAKRGQDVALRCDPISGHVSLFWYQQALGQGPEFLTYFQNEAQLDKSGLPSDRFFAERPEGSVSTLKIQRTQQEDSAVYLCASSTPGRSTDTQYFGPGTRLTVL.

The gene calls are TRBV11-3 and TRBJ2-7, with a tentative D call TRBD1 (6 bases). This CDR3 is built from 15 residues. The V end was cut by 0 bases, the J end by 5 bases, with 14 bases between. Germline V gene sequence: CDR1 SGHNT, CDR2 YENEEA. The CDR3 nucleotides read TGTGCCAGCAGCTTAGAAGCAGGGGAACAGCACGAGCAGTACTTC. Residues: CASSLEAGEQHEQYF. The full variable domain, rest sourced from reference TRBV11-3 and TRBJ2-7, is EAGVVQSPRYKIIEKKQPVAFWCNPISGHNTLYWYLQNLGQGPELLIRYENEEAVDDSQLPKDRFSAERLKGVDSTLKIQPAELGDSAVYLCASSLEAGEQHEQYFGPGTRLTVT.

This clone showed up just a few times. The chain links TRBV6-1 to TRBJ1-5; D possibly corresponds to TRBD1 (5 bases). The CDR3 consists of 13 residues. CDR1 and CDR2 (germline): MNHNS, SASEGT. V shed 2 bases and J shed 5 bases, with 7 bases lying between them. CDR3 region: CASSEQGYQPQHF. CDR3 bases: TGTGCCAGCAGTGAACAGGGCTATCAGCCCCAGCATTTT.

The chain is built from TRBV10-2 and TRBJ1-1; no firm D call. The CDR3 contains 13 residues. V gave up 7 bases and J gave up 6 bases, with 15 bases separating them. Looked up from germline, CDR1 is WSHSY and CDR2 is SAAADI. CDR3 nucleotide sequence: TGCGCCAGCAAGAAGAGGGCCGGGCCTGAAGCTTTCTTT. This translates into CASKKRAGPEAFF.

V gene TRBV7-2 combines with J gene TRBJ2-5; TRBD2 agrees at 8 bases. Matching the DNA end better, TRBJ2-7 makes the J call doubtful. CDR1 is SGHTA and CDR2 is FQGNSA in the germline V gene. The CDR3 sequence is 16 residues long. The CDR3 loop is CASSLDGGGTTYEQYF. In nucleotides, the CDR3 is TGTGCCAGCAGCTTAGACGGCGGGGGGACAACCTACGAGCAGTACTTC.

This clone was seen once. V is TRBV19 and J is TRBJ1-2; a possible D gene is TRBD1 (5 bases). The CDR3 totals 15 residues. The germline CDR1 and CDR2 sequences are LNHDA and SQIVND (reference sequence). The V gene lost 5 bases and the J gene lost 3 bases, with 16 bases spanning the gap. The CDR3 is CASSVRQRRDYGYTF. CDR3 DNA sequence: TGTGCCAGTAGTGTCCGACAGCGAAGGGACTATGGCTACACCTTC.

This sequence joins TRBV7-2 and TRBJ2-7; 8 bases align to TRBD1. V lost 8 bases and J lost 9; bases outside the gene matches: 9. Germline loops: CDR1 SGHTA, CDR2 FQGNSA. The CDR3 extends over 12 amino acids. The chain's CDR3 is CASGEQGGRQYF. The CDR3 DNA reads TGTGCCAGCGGAGAACAGGGGGGAAGGCAGTACTTC. The entire variable domain, with the rest obtained from reference TRBV7-2 and TRBJ2-7, is as follows: GAGVSQSPSNKVTEKGKDVELRCDPISGHTALYWYRQSLGQGLEFLIYFQGNSAPDKSGLPSDRFSAERTGGSVSTLTIQRTQQEDSAVYLCASGEQGGRQYFGPGTRLTVT.

J is TRBJ2-7 and V is TRBV5-1; 12 nucleotides agree with TRBD2. Germline assignment: CDR1 SGHRS and CDR2 YFSETQ. V gave up 2 bases and J gave up 7 bases; unmatched junction bases: 4. This CDR3 comprises 14 residues. In nucleotides, the CDR3 is TGCGCCAGCAGCTTTCTAGCGGGAGGGCCTGAGCAGTACTTC. The encoded protein is CASSFLAGGPEQYF.

In this sample, this clone turned up once. The chain has TRBV6-4 and TRBJ2-2; D unresolved. V was pared by 2 bases and J by 4 bases, with 5 bases between. Germline CDR1 is MRHNA and CDR2 is SNTAGT. The CDR3 sequence is 13 residues long. The DNA for the CDR3 is TGTGCCAGCAGTGACCAGGTCACCGGGGAGCTGTTTTTT. Residues: CASSDQVTGELFF.

The gene calls are TRBV27 and TRBJ2-1; 8 positions agree with TRBD2. The ends lost 3 bases at V and 0 bases at J; junction bases unmatched: 1. The CDR3 runs 15 residues. Germline V lookup: CDR1 MNHEY, CDR2 SMNVEV (reference sequence). The CDR3 DNA reads TGTGCCAGCAGTTTTCGGGGGGGCTCCTACAATGAGCAGTTCTTC. Its translation: CASSFRGGSYNEQFF.

The rearrangement joins TRBV5-6 to TRBJ1-1; the D gene is possibly TRBD1 (6 bases). Germline CDR1 reads SGHDT; CDR2 reads YYEEEE. CDR3 length: 13 amino acids. The germline V and J ends were trimmed by 3 bases and 7 bases, with 13 bases remaining between them. For the CDR3, the DNA is TGTGCCAGCAGCTCTACAGGGCGAATTGAAGCTTTCTTT. The encoded protein is CASSSTGRIEAFF.

The chain has TRBV5-1 and TRBJ1-6; the D gene is possibly TRBD1 (5 bases). This CDR3 comprises 15 residues. V was pared by 5 bases and J by 4 bases, with 13 bases between. Germline CDR1 is SGHRS and CDR2 is YFSETQ. CDR3 DNA sequence: TGCGCCAGCAGGGGCGGGGGGTTGTATAATTCACCCCTCCACTTT. Translating gives CASRGGGLYNSPLHF.

The CDR3: CASTYRDGSSYEQYF. The CDR3 coding sequence is TGCGCCAGCACCTACCGGGACGGGAGCTCCTACGAGCAGTACTTC. The chain links TRBV10-1 to TRBJ2-7; D might be TRBD2 (6 bases). Trimming removed 7 bases at V and 0 bases at J, with 16 bases between. The CDR3 is 15 residues long. In germline, CDR1 is WNHNN, CDR2 SYGVQD (reference sequence).

The chain carries TRBV5-8 and TRBJ1-5; perhaps TRBD1 as D (6 bases). The CDR3 is 16 residues long. Trimming pared 0 bases from V and 7 bases from J, leaving 17 bases between. CDR1 and CDR2 (germline): SGHTS, YDEGEE. The CDR3 loop is CASSLATQGGVQPQHF. The CDR3 nucleotides read TGTGCCAGCAGCTTGGCGACCCAAGGGGGTGTGCAGCCCCAGCATTTT. Full variable domain (missing parts from reference TRBV5-8 and TRBJ1-5): EAGVTQSPTHLIKTRGQQATLRCSPISGHTSVYWYQQALGLGLQFLLWYDEGEERNRGNFPPRFSGRQFPNYSSELNVNALELEDSALYLCASSLATQGGVQPQHFGDGTRLSIL.

This clone turned up a few times. The V and J genes are TRBV30 and TRBJ2-6; 7 nucleotides align to TRBD2. Germline assignment: CDR1 GTSNPN and CDR2 SVGIG (reference sequence). Losses at the gene ends were 7 bases for V and 1 base for J; bases not matched to a gene: 4. The length of the CDR3 is 14 residues. CDR3 in amino acids: CASGRGSGANVLTF. The CDR3 coding sequence is TGTGCCTCGGGGAGGGGATCTGGGGCCAACGTCCTGACTTTC.

The DNA for the CDR3 is TGTGCCAGCAGTCTCCTCCGGGACAGGGGGGATCAGCCCCAGCATTTT. This codes for CASSLLRDRGDQPQHF. The chain couples TRBV27 to TRBJ1-5; 11 positions match TRBD1. Germline V gives CDR1 MNHEY, CDR2 SMNVEV (reference sequence). CDR3 length equals 16 residues. The J segment lost 5 bases and the V segment lost 5 bases, leaving 8 bases of the junction unmatched.

The chain employs TRBV28 and TRBJ1-1; D is unclear. Germline lookup yields CDR1 MDHEN and CDR2 SYDVKM. The CDR3 runs to 13 residues. V was cut by 5 bases and J by 4 bases, with 11 bases left in between. The CDR3 region has the DNA TGTGCCAGCAGTACCTCAGTGGTCACTGAAGCTTTCTTT. It is translated as CASSTSVVTEAFF.

The chain recombines TRBV18 with TRBJ2-3; 13 bases align to TRBD2. Germline V CDR1 and CDR2: KGHSH, LQKENI. The CDR3 is 16 residues long. V shed 6 bases and J 0 bases; nucleotides not matched to a gene: 3. CDR3 DNA: TGTGCCAGCTCCACACTAGCGGGAGGGAGCACAGATACGCAGTATTTT. It encodes CASSTLAGGSTDTQYF.

This clone was observed a few times. The chain joins TRBV9 to TRBJ2-5; TRBD2 matches at 10 bases. From germline, CDR1 is SGDLS and CDR2 YYNGEE. CDR3 length: 17 residues. V trimming: 0 bases; J trimming: 2 bases; junction bases outside the gene matches: 7. The DNA for the CDR3 is TGTGCCAGCAGCGTAGGGGTGACTAGCGGGCAACAAGAGACCCAGTACTTC. Translating it yields CASSVGVTSGQQETQYF.

The chain uses TRBV15 and TRBJ2-7; D is unclear. Germline CDR1 LNHNV, CDR2 YYDKDF (reference sequence). The CDR3 has 13 residues. Deletions cut 3 bases from V and 3 bases from J, with 9 bases between. CDR3 nucleotide sequence: TGTGCCACCAGCAGTTCTAGGAACTACGAGCAGTACTTC. Protein: CATSSSRNYEQYF.